Described below is a single TCR beta chain sequence and its context. Its antigen is unknown. There were only Caucasian adults among the donors, and all lived in Nashville, Tennessee. The CDR3 runs to 15 residues. V lost 0 bases and J 0 bases, leaving 7 bases between the germline ends. Germline V CDR1 and CDR2: SGDLS, YYNGEE. The method was immunoSEQ multiplex PCR; TCRdb's version includes in-frame clones alone and lacks a portion of them. The sample has hundreds of thousands of clones; around three quarters are singletons. The data belong to a study of shared clonotypes between healthy human individuals. The study, taken as a whole, reports: Few donors limited the genetic and exposure-history diversity represented. When naive CD4 clonotypes were compared across a handful of donors, about 4.8% were shared.

Sequencing input: memory CD4+ T cells sorted from blood. Subset denoted: CD45RA-negative fraction. The rearrangement joins TRBV9 to TRBJ2-1, with unresolved D. This sequence originates from a woman in her twenties or thirties in good health. The CDR3 sequence: CASSVGPGSYNEQFF. Written as DNA, the CDR3 is TGTGCCAGCAGCGTAGGACCAGGCTCCTACAATGAGCAGTTCTTC.